This T cell receptor (beta chain) was recovered during a study of CD8 T cells in Susac syndrome. Whole-study context: Susac syndrome patients were untreated, on corticosteroids with some adding intravenous immunoglobulin, or on intravenous immunoglobulin only.

Sequencing of TCR beta was performed on blood CD8+ T cells and on blood CD4+ T cells. TEMRA cells were enriched by FACS, and CD4+ and CD8+ T cells were negatively isolated. V lost 4 bases and J lost 3, with 8 bases in between. This CDR3 contains 12 residues. CDR1 and CDR2 from the germline V gene are SGHRS and YFSETQ. With random hexamers, reverse transcription was performed on roughly 0.45 to 1 ug of RNA. The authors amplified TCR beta CDR3 across 54 Vbeta and 13 Jbeta using immunoSEQ multiplex PCR. In TCRdb, the immunoSEQ multiplex PCR reads were re-called with MiXCR into one record per CDR3 protein. The sample records more than 100,000 distinct CDR3 sequences, under 96% being singletons.

This TCR came from a human donor with Susac syndrome. The V and J genes are TRBV5-1 and TRBJ2-7; D gene uncertain. The sample comprised CD4+ T cells from PBMCs. The CDR3 DNA sequence: TGCGCCAGCAGCCTCCAGTTCTACGAGCAGTACTTC. It yields the protein CASSLQFYEQYF.